Listed below are T cell receptor beta chains from one sample, sequenced in a study of blood T cells in healthy people across ages. TCRdb analysed the 5' RACE reads with MiXCR anew, one entry per CDR3 protein. The data show about 1,600,000 distinct CDR3 sequences, with 35% to 45% seen just once and roughly 8.2% held by the top ten. Material: blood. These receptors were taken from a woman aged 18-35 years in good health. Each CDR3 is given with its conserved first and last residue. D genes are given only for firm matches.

d_call v_call cdr3_aa
. TRBV4-2 CASSQETEETQYF
TRBD2 TRBV6-1 CASSVLAGGGETQYF
TRBD2 TRBV9 CASSVGTSGHTDTQYF
. TRBV6-5 CASSYRGAAPYGYTF
TRBD2 TRBV9 CASSDGLVSSDTQYF
. TRBV6-2/TRBV6-3 CASSYWTGNTEAFF
. TRBV29-1 CSAPGEINYGYTF
. TRBV27 CASSHGEWGPGAFF
TRBD1 TRBV7-9 CASSLEDRGDNSNQPQHF
TRBD2 TRBV5-1 CASSSQDGGGTTDTQYF
. TRBV6-1 CASTAGASEQYF
. TRBV9 CASSVGDERGALEQYF
. TRBV6-5 CARSYTRSGMANYGYTF
TRBD2 TRBV19 CASSPTSSRDEQYF
. TRBV4-1 CASSQGSRTEQYF
TRBD1 TRBV3-1 CASSQGTGLNYGYTF
. TRBV6-6 CASRRTGQDSNQPQHF
. TRBV6-1 CASSEFVLSYEQYF
TRBD2 TRBV20-1 CSARAREVARRETQYF
TRBD1 TRBV20-1 CSASPGQGVQYF
. TRBV28 CASTDQNSPLHF
. TRBV6-1 CASSANMNTEAFF
. TRBV10-3 CAISESSGSQPQHF
. TRBV29-1 CSVDSQAAKGELFF
. TRBV2 CASSEGETFLNTGELFF
TRBD1 TRBV20-1 CSVGQADEKLFF
. TRBV15 CATSSYTGSYEQYF
. TRBV7-3 CASSPSGNRGLFF
TRBD1 TRBV25-1 CASSAGTGTKNIQYF
TRBD1 TRBV6-6 CASSRQGQGGNEQYF
. TRBV5-6 CASKRYSGTTGSSPLHF
. TRBV7-2 CASSSKQEPGGEQFF
. TRBV6-5 CASTPKVLGPLHF
TRBD1 TRBV4-1 CASSQEGGTGDGYTF
TRBD2 TRBV6-2/TRBV6-3 CASSFLSPPLAGGRPNYNEQFF
TRBD2 TRBV20-1 CSAPGQREMSSYNEQFF
. TRBV7-3 CASSPTISGDGYTF
. TRBV2 CASRGVETQYF
. TRBV7-2 CASSLGPRSKETQYF
. TRBV3-1 CASSLSDTGLYGYTF
. TRBV27 CASRYREGTEAFF
. TRBV30 CAWSSPRVNGYTF
. TRBV10-3 CAISSPRGIVTNEQYF
. TRBV7-9 CAVPRQSHNEQFF
. TRBV27 CASSPGLGEQFF
. TRBV3-1 CASSHLGLKETQYF